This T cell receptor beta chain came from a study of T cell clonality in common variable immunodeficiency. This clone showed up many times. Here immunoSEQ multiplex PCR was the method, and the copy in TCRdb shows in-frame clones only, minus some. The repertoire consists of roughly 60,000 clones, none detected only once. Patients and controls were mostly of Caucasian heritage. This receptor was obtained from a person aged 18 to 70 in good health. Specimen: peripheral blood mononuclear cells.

The CDR3 sequence: CASTRTSGLVTDTQYF. Incomplete CDR3 DNA: TGCGCCAGCACGCGGACTAGCGGCTTAGTTACAGATACG. The J gene is TRBJ2-3, the V gene TRBV5-1; TRBD2 matches at 10 bases. The CDR3 is cut off 3 residues early in the read; its end comes from the germline J gene. CDR1 and CDR2 (germline): SGHRS, YFSETQ. V gave up 6 bases and J gave up 3 bases; unmatched junction bases: 10. The CDR3 extends over 16 amino acids.